This passage covers 2 T cell receptor beta chains from one sample sequenced in a study of shared clonotypes between healthy human individuals (dated by TCRdb to 2020 to 2021). The method behind the library was the immunoSEQ multiplex PCR assay. TCRdb carries this immuneACCESS record with in-frame sequences only. Its versions omit some clonotypes, under half of them owing to an unresolved V gene in the studies checked, with the rest unexplained. Across this sample there are 450,000 to 600,000 clones, with roughly 78% seen only once. The top ten hold 9.5% to 15% of the sample. Input material: PBMCs. Every receptor here comes from a woman aged 40 to 50 in good health. Some clones in this sample may be carry-over from other donors' samples.

The chain couples TRBV19 to TRBJ2-3; the match to TRBD2 covers 14 bases. Germline V gene data show CDR1 as LNHDA and CDR2 as SQIVND (reference sequence). The CDR3 has 19 amino acids. Losses at the gene ends were 0 bases for V and 1 base for J; bases not matched to a gene: 6. This CDR3 reads CASSIDAGTSGGRTDTQYF. The CDR3 DNA sequence: TGTGCCAGTAGTATAGACGCCGGGACTAGCGGGGGCCGCACAGATACGCAGTATTTT.

This chain uses TRBV5-1 with TRBJ2-5, with D possibly TRBD2 on 5 matching bases. The length of the CDR3 is 14 residues. The V gene lost 0 bases and the J gene lost 5 bases, with 11 bases spanning the gap. Looked up from germline, CDR1 is SGHRS and CDR2 is YFSETQ. CDR3 loop: CASSLGFGMETQYF. CDR3 nucleotide sequence: TGCGCCAGCAGCTTGGGGTTCGGGATGGAGACCCAGTACTTC.